The 22 T cell receptor beta chains below come from one sample, sequenced in a study of vaccination effects on CD4 cells after COVID-19. Here immunoSEQ multiplex PCR was the method, and the copy in TCRdb shows in-frame clones only, minus some. This table holds around 41,000 clones, about 80% found once. For these TCRs, the target antigens are not known. With the ViraFEST assay, the study expanded antigen-specific CD4+ T cells using viral peptide pools, then sequenced them. Culturing for more than 9 days preceded CD4+ T cell isolation. No vaccinee had earlier SARS-CoV-2 infection, and nucleocapsid antibodies were negative. The specimen was CD4+ T cells from PBMCs cultured with SARS-CoV-2 spike peptides, collected before COVID-19 vaccination. These receptors were obtained from a human donor who received a COVID-19 vaccine.

This clone was counted between two and nine times. The chain carries TRBV18 and TRBJ1-2, with 7 positions matching TRBD1. CDR1 and CDR2 from the germline V gene are KGHSH and LQKENI. V dropped 1 base and J dropped 5; count of bases not matched to a gene: 1. The CDR3 totals 13 residues. The CDR3 DNA reads TGTGCCAGCTCACCACGACAGGGTTATGGCTACACCTTC. Encoded protein: CASSPRQGYGYTF.

The chain recombines TRBV30 with TRBJ1-5, with D unresolved. The CDR3 covers 13 residues. V gave up 1 base and J gave up 6 bases, with 10 bases separating them. Germline V CDR1 and CDR2: GTSNPN, SVGIG (reference sequence). The CDR3 coding sequence is TGTGCCTGGAGTGATAAGGGAGGTCAGCCCCAGCATTTT. Translated: CAWSDKGGQPQHF.

V usage is TRBV5-1 and J usage is TRBJ2-5, with TRBD1 identical over 8 bases. The CDR3 has 15 residues. V shed 4 bases, J shed 5 bases, and the junction held 10 bases outside the gene matches. Germline V CDR1 and CDR2: SGHRS, YFSETQ. The CDR3: CASSLGTGTPETQYF. As DNA, the CDR3 is TGCGCCAGCAGCCTAGGGACAGGTACCCCGGAGACCCAGTACTTC.

The rearrangement uses TRBV5-6 and TRBJ2-7; D perhaps matches TRBD1 (6 bases). The CDR3 sequence is 16 residues long. The ends were cut back, 0 bases at V and 6 bases at J, with 19 bases in the middle. Germline V CDR1 and CDR2: SGHDT, YYEEEE. CDR3 loop: CASSLGGWGRLSEQYV. The CDR3 nucleotides are TGTGCCAGCAGCTTGGGAGGTTGGGGGCGCTTGTCCGAGCAGTACGTC.

The rearrangement joins TRBV19 to TRBJ2-5; TRBD1 matches at 9 bases. CDR3 size: 16 residues. The ends lost 4 bases at V and 5 bases at J; junction bases unmatched: 11. From germline, CDR1 is LNHDA and CDR2 SQIVND (reference sequence). The CDR3 here is CASSKGTGLEEETQYF. The CDR3 DNA follows: TGTGCCAGTAGTAAAGGGACAGGGTTGGAGGAGGAGACCCAGTACTTC.

The V and J genes are TRBV5-1 and TRBJ2-6, with a weak D call TRBD1 (5 bases). In germline, CDR1 is SGHRS, CDR2 YFSETQ. V was cut by 6 bases and J by 2 bases, with 9 bases left in between. There are 14 residues in the CDR3. The chain's CDR3 is CASKGVTGANVLTF. The CDR3 nucleotides are TGCGCCAGCAAAGGGGTCACTGGGGCCAACGTCCTGACTTTC.

The rearrangement uses TRBV9 and TRBJ2-7; D call uncertain. In germline, CDR1 is SGDLS, CDR2 YYNGEE. V lost 0 bases, J lost 3 bases, and 7 bases lay in between. The CDR3 spans 13 residues. The CDR3 spells CASSVDRDYEQYV. In DNA form, the CDR3 reads TGTGCCAGCAGCGTAGATCGCGACTACGAGCAGTACGTC.

The V and J genes are TRBV19 and TRBJ1-2; TRBD1 agrees at 9 bases. The J segment lost 2 bases and the V segment lost 7 bases, leaving 8 bases of the junction unmatched. The CDR3 is 15 residues long. Germline lookup yields CDR1 LNHDA and CDR2 SQIVND (reference sequence). The CDR3 sequence: CASTNSGTGNYGYTF. CDR3 nucleotide sequence: TGTGCCAGTACCAACTCCGGGACAGGGAACTATGGCTACACCTTC. Full variable domain (outside the CDR3, taken from reference TRBV19 and TRBJ1-2): DGGITQSPKYLFRKEGQNVTLSCEQNLNHDAMYWYRQDPGQGLRLIYYSQIVNDFQKGDIAEGYSVSREKKESFPLTVTSAQKNPTAFYLCASTNSGTGNYGYTFGSGTRLTVV.

This clone was observed a few times. This rearrangement joins TRBV19 to TRBJ1-6, with D perhaps matching TRBD1 (5 bases). Trimming removed 6 bases at V and 3 bases at J, with 18 bases between. The CDR3 is made up of 17 amino acids. Germline V lookup: CDR1 LNHDA, CDR2 SQIVND (reference sequence). The DNA of the CDR3 is TGTGCCAGTAGCAAAGGAGACACAGGAGTCTATAATTCACCCCTCCACTTT. Protein: CASSKGDTGVYNSPLHF.

The chain has TRBV10-1 and TRBJ1-2, with D maybe TRBD1 (6 bases). Germline V CDR1 and CDR2: WNHNN, SYGVQD (reference sequence). V lost 2 bases to trimming and J lost 7 bases, with 11 bases between them. CDR3 size: 13 residues. CDR3 nucleotide sequence: TGCGCCAGCAGTGAGGGGGGGGCCGGTGGCTACACCTTC. Translated, it gives CASSEGGAGGYTF.

This clone was recorded once. V gene TRBV2 combines with J gene TRBJ1-1; unclear D gene. Germline V gives CDR1 SNHLY, CDR2 FYNNEI. Trimming cost V 4 bases and J 1 base, with 13 bases left between them. The CDR3 is 15 residues long. CDR3 bases: TGTGCCAGCAGTGTGCAGGTGTTGGCGAACACTGAAGCTTTCTTT. It codes for CASSVQVLANTEAFF.

This clone was detected once. The rearrangement joins TRBV27 to TRBJ1-4, with a possible D match to TRBD1 (6 bases). The CDR3 consists of 14 residues. Germline lookup yields CDR1 MNHEY and CDR2 SMNVEV (reference sequence). V gave up 2 bases and J gave up 3 bases, with 7 bases separating them. The DNA of the CDR3 is TGTGCCAGCAGTTTAAACAGGGCTAATGAAAAACTGTTTTTT. It codes for CASSLNRANEKLFF.

The chain couples TRBV7-3 to TRBJ2-5; 10 bases are shared with TRBD1. The CDR3 sequence is 16 residues long. The trim removed 2 bases at V and 5 bases at J, leaving 8 bases unmatched. The germline gives CDR1 SGHTA, CDR2 FQGTGA. CDR3 bases: TGTGCCAGCAGCTTATCGGGGACAGGGGTGGTCGAGACCCAGTACTTC. It yields the protein CASSLSGTGVVETQYF.

The CDR3: CASSLTGTSGANVLTF. The CDR3 DNA sequence: TGCGCCAGCAGCCTGACAGGCACCTCTGGGGCCAACGTCCTGACTTTC. The genes are TRBV5-1 and TRBJ2-6; TRBD1 is a possible D gene (6 bases). With 4 bases removed from V and 0 bases from J, the gap between germline ends came to 11 bases. This CDR3 contains 16 residues. In germline, CDR1 is SGHRS, CDR2 YFSETQ. Full variable domain (remainder filled in from reference TRBV5-1 and TRBJ2-6): KAGVTQTPRYLIKTRGQQVTLSCSPISGHRSVSWYQQTPGQGLQFLFEYFSETQRNKGNFPGRFSGRQFSNSRSEMNVSTLELGDSALYLCASSLTGTSGANVLTFGAGSRLTVL.

This chain links TRBV5-1 with TRBJ1-2, with D perhaps matching TRBD1 (6 bases). The CDR3 is made up of 15 amino acids. Trimming took 4 bases from V and 0 from J, leaving 13 bases between them. The germline V gene has CDR1 SGHRS and CDR2 YFSETQ. The DNA for the CDR3 is TGCGCCAGCAGCGACGGGGACACTACTAACTATGGCTACACCTTC. Protein: CASSDGDTTNYGYTF.

The chain recombines TRBV6-6 with TRBJ1-1; D remains unclear. From germline, CDR1 is MNHNY and CDR2 SVGAGI (reference sequence). V was trimmed by 4 bases and J by 7 bases, leaving 16 bases between them. The CDR3 contains 14 residues. CDR3 loop: CASSSQNQAFEAFF. DNA for the CDR3: TGTGCCAGCAGTTCCCAAAACCAGGCTTTTGAAGCTTTCTTT.

V is TRBV23-1 and J is TRBJ1-4, with TRBD1 as a possible D gene (6 bases). TRBV23-1 is designated an ORF whose function remains uncertain. V lost 0 bases and J 4 bases, leaving 12 bases between the germline ends. This CDR3 contains 16 residues. The DNA of the CDR3 is TGCGCCAGCAGTCAATCGGGGGGGGCAGGTAATGAAAAACTGTTTTTT. Its protein is CASSQSGGAGNEKLFF.

V usage is TRBV4-3 and J usage is TRBJ2-3, with 7 bases that match TRBD2. The CDR3 extends over 15 amino acids. V dropped 0 bases and J dropped 3; count of bases not matched to a gene: 3. CDR1 is LGHNA and CDR2 is YSLEER in the germline V gene. CDR3 sequence: CASSQEAAGTDTQYF. The CDR3 nucleotides read TGCGCCAGCAGCCAAGAAGCAGCGGGAACAGATACGCAGTATTTT.

The J gene is TRBJ2-4, the V gene TRBV10-3, with D tentatively TRBD1 or TRBD2 (6 bases each). The CDR3 length is 17 residues. Germline assignment: CDR1 ENHRY and CDR2 SYGVKD. Trimming removed 2 bases at V and 0 bases at J, with 14 bases between. The CDR3 bases are TGTGCCATCAGTGAGCGGGCAGGGGAGGTAGCCAAAAACATTCAGTACTTC. This sequence encodes CAISERAGEVAKNIQYF.

The J gene is TRBJ1-5, the V gene TRBV4-2; D gene ambiguous. CDR1 and CDR2 from the germline V gene are LGHNA and YNFKEQ. The ends were cut back, 0 bases at V and 4 bases at J, with 10 bases in the middle. The CDR3 runs 15 residues. The CDR3 coding sequence is TGTGCCAGCAGCCAAGAAGCTCCGTCGAATCAGCCCCAGCATTTT. Amino acids: CASSQEAPSNQPQHF.

The chain joins TRBV18 to TRBJ2-3; 9 positions match TRBD1. Germline CDR1 and CDR2: KGHSH and LQKENI. The CDR3 spans 16 residues. The trim removed 3 bases at V and 6 bases at J, leaving 10 bases unmatched. CDR3 protein: CASSPQAGTGYDTQYF. Here the CDR3 DNA reads TGTGCCAGCTCACCTCAAGCGGGGACAGGGTACGATACGCAGTATTTT.

This chain connects TRBV6-1 to TRBJ1-2; TRBD1 might be the D (6 bases). Germline values: CDR1 MNHNS, CDR2 SASEGT. This CDR3 region has 13 residues. Trimming shortened V by 2 bases and J by 7 bases, and 11 bases separated the two germline ends. CDR3 protein: CASSEWGARGYTF. CDR3 nucleotide sequence: TGTGCCAGCAGTGAATGGGGGGCGCGTGGCTACACCTTC.